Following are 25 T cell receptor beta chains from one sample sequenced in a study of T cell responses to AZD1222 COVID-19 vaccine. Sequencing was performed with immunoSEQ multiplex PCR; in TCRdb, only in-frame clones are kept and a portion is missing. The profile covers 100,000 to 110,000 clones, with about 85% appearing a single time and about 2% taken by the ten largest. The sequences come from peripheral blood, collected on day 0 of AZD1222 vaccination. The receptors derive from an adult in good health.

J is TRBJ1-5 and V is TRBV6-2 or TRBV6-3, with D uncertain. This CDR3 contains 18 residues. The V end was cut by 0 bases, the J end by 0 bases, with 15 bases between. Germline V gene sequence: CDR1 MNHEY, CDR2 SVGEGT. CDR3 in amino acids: CASSYSTARRGSNQPQHF. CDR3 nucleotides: TGTGCCAGCAGTTACTCCACAGCCCGCCGGGGTAGCAATCAGCCCCAGCATTTT.

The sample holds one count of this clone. The CDR3 DNA follows: TGTGCCAGCAGTTTCAGAGCGGGAGGGTCTTCCTGGGAGCTGTTTTTT. Residues: CASSFRAGGSSWELFF. The chain links TRBV7-2 to TRBJ2-2; 10 bases map to TRBD2. Germline values: CDR1 SGHTA, CDR2 FQGNSA. Trimming cost V 6 bases and J 9 bases; bases outside gene matches: 13. The CDR3 runs 16 residues.

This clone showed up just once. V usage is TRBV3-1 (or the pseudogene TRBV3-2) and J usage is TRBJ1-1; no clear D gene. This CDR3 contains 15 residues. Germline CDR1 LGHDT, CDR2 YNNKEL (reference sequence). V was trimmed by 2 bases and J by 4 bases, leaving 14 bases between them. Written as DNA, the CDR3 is TGTGCCAGCAGCCAATGGCCGGGAGACGGCACTGAAGCTTTCTTT. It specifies CASSQWPGDGTEAFF.

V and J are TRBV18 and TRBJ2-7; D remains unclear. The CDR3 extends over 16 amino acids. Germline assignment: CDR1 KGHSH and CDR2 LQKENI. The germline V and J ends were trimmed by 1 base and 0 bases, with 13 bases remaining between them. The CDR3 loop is CASSPRDGPSSYEQYF. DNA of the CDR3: TGTGCCAGCTCACCACGCGACGGCCCGAGCTCCTACGAGCAGTACTTC.

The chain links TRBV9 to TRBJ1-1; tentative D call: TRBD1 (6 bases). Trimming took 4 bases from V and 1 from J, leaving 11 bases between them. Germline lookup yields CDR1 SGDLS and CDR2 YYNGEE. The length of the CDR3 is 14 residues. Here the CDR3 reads CASSKSTGNTEAFF. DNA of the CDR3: TGTGCCAGCAGCAAATCGACAGGGAACACTGAAGCTTTCTTT.

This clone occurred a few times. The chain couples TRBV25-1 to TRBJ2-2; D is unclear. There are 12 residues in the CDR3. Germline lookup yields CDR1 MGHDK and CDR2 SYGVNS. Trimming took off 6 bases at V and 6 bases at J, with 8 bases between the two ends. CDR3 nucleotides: TGTGCCAGCAGGTTTAGGCCCGGGGAGCTGTTTTTT. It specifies CASRFRPGELFF.

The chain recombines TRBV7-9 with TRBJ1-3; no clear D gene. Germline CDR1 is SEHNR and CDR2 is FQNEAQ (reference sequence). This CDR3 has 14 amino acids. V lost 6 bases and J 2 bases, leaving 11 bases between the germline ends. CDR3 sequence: CASSQHSTGNTIYF. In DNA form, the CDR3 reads TGTGCCAGCAGTCAGCATTCCACTGGAAACACCATATATTTT.

The CDR3 DNA sequence: TGTGCCAGCATCTCCAACTACGAGCAGTACTTC. It translates to CASISNYEQYF. The chain couples TRBV6-1 to TRBJ2-7, with no clear D. CDR1 and CDR2 (germline): MNHNS, SASEGT. CDR3 size: 11 residues. Trimming shortened V by 7 bases and J by 3 bases, and 7 bases separated the two germline ends.

CDR3 in amino acids: CASSPEAGFPINEQFF. The CDR3 DNA follows: TGTGCCAGCTCACCAGAAGCGGGATTCCCGATCAATGAGCAGTTCTTC. The J gene is TRBJ2-1, the V gene TRBV18; 7 positions match TRBD2. V was pared by 2 bases and J by 6 bases, with 10 bases of the junction left unmatched. The CDR3 is 16 residues long. Germline CDR1 reads KGHSH; CDR2 reads LQKENI.

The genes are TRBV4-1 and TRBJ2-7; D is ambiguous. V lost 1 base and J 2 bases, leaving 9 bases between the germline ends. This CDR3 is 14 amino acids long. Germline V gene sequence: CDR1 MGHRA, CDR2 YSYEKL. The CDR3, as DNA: TGCGCCAGCAGCCAAGTAGCAGGAGCCTACGAGCAGTACTTC. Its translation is CASSQVAGAYEQYF.

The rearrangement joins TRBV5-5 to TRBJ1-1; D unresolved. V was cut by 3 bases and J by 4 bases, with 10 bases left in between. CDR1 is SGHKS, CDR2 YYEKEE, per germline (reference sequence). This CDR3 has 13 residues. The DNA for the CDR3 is TGTGCCAGCAGCTGGGCCTTAGTCACTGAAGCTTTCTTT. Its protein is CASSWALVTEAFF.

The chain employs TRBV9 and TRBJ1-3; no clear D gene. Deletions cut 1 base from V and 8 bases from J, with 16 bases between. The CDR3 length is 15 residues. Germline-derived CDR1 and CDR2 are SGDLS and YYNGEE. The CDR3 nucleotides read TGTGCCAGCAGCGTAACAGTGTTTAACGACGACACCATATATTTT. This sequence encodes CASSVTVFNDDTIYF.

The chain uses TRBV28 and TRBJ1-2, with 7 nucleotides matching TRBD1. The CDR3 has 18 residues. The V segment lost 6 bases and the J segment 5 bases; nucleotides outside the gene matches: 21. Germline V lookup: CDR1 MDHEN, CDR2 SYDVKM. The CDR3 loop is CASSRHPRQGRLLYGYTF. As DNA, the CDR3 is TGTGCCAGCAGCAGGCACCCCAGACAGGGACGGCTTCTTTATGGCTACACCTTC.

The CDR3 coding sequence is TGTGCCAGTCGTACGCAACCCGGGGGGACCCAGTACTTC. Its translation is CASRTQPGGTQYF. The chain has TRBV19 and TRBJ2-5; possibly TRBD2 for D (6 bases). This CDR3 comprises 13 residues. The V end was cut by 8 bases, the J end by 7 bases, with 17 bases between. Germline V gives CDR1 LNHDA, CDR2 SQIVND (reference sequence).

CDR3 loop: CASGGQGPYGYTF. CDR3 coding DNA: TGTGCCAGCGGGGGACAGGGACCATATGGCTACACCTTC. The chain is built from TRBV6-5 and TRBJ1-2; TRBD1 aligns across 9 bases. Germline V CDR1 and CDR2: MNHEY, SVGAGI. The junction had 6 bases not matched to a gene; V was cut back by 8 bases and J by 5 bases. CDR3 length: 13 amino acids.

Written as DNA, the CDR3 is TGTGCCAGTAGTATAGGTTCTTCAGGGGGCCCACCACCGGCCTACGAGCAGTACTTC. Its translation: CASSIGSSGGPPPAYEQYF. The V call is TRBV19, the J call TRBJ2-7; 8 bases are a match to TRBD1. Germline V gives CDR1 LNHDA, CDR2 SQIVND (reference sequence). This CDR3 contains 19 residues. The V gene end was trimmed by 1 base and the J gene end by 2 bases; junction bases not matched to a gene: 16.

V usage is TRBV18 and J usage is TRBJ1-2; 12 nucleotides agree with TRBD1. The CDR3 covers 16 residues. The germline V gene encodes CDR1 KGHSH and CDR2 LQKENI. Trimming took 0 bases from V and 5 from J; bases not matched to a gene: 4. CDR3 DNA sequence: TGTGCCAGCTCACCACCTACGGGACAGGGGGCTTATGGCTACACCTTC. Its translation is CASSPPTGQGAYGYTF.

CDR3 protein: CATSEGTGGSQPQHF. CDR3 DNA sequence: TGTGCCACCAGTGAAGGAACAGGGGGCAGTCAGCCCCAGCATTTT. The gene calls are TRBV24-1 and TRBJ1-5, with 9 bases matching TRBD1. Germline CDR1 KGHDR, CDR2 SFDVKD. This CDR3 comprises 15 residues. V was clipped by 4 bases and J by 6 bases; unmatched bases: 6.

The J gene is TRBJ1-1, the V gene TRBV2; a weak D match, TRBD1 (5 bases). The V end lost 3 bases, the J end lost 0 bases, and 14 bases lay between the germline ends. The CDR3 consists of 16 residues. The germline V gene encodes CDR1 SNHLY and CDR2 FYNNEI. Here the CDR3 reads CASSEGVGSMNTEAFF. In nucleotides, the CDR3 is TGTGCCAGCAGTGAGGGGGTGGGCAGCATGAACACTGAAGCTTTCTTT. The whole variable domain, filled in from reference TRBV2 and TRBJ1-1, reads EPEVTQTPSHQVTQMGQEVILRCVPISNHLYFYWYRQILGQKVEFLVSFYNNEISEKSEIFDDQFSVERPDGSNFTLKIRSTKLEDSAMYFCASSEGVGSMNTEAFFGQGTRLTVV.

In DNA, the CDR3 is TGTGCCAGCAGCCGCCAGGGACAGGGGTTGATCCAGCCCCAGCATTTT. It translates to CASSRQGQGLIQPQHF. This chain joins TRBV5-5 and TRBJ1-5; 10 bases agree with TRBD1. This CDR3 has 16 amino acids. Germline lookup yields CDR1 SGHKS and CDR2 YYEKEE (reference sequence). V was clipped by 4 bases and J by 7 bases; unmatched bases: 11.

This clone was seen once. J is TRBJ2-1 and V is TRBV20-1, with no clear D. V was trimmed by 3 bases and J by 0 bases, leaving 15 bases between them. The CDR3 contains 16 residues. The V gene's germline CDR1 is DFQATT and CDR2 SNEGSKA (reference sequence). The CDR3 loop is CSASSPGRSSYNEQFF. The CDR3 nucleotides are TGCAGTGCTAGTTCCCCCGGGCGGAGCTCCTACAATGAGCAGTTCTTC.

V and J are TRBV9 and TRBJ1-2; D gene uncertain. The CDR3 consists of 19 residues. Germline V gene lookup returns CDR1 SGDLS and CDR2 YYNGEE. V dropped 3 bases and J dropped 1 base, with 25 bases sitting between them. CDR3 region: CASSASYGPKGPINYGYTF. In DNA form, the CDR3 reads TGTGCCAGCAGCGCCTCCTACGGCCCAAAAGGGCCTATTAACTATGGCTACACCTTC.

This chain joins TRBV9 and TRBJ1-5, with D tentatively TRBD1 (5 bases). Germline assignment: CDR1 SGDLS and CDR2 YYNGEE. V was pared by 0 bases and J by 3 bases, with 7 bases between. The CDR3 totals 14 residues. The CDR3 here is CASSVGRANQPQHF. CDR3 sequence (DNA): TGTGCCAGCAGCGTAGGCAGGGCCAATCAGCCCCAGCATTTT.

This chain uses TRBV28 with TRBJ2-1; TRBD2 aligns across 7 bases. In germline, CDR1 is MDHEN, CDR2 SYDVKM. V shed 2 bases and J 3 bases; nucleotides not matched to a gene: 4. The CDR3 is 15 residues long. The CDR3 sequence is CASSLLAEHYNEQFF. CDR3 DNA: TGTGCCAGCAGTTTACTAGCGGAACACTACAATGAGCAGTTCTTC.

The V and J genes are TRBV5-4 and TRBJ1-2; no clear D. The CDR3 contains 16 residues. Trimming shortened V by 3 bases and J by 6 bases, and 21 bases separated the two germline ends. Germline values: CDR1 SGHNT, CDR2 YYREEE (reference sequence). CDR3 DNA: TGTGCCAGCAGCTCCAGTCTAAGGAGCCCGTATCATGGCTACACCTTC. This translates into CASSSSLRSPYHGYTF.